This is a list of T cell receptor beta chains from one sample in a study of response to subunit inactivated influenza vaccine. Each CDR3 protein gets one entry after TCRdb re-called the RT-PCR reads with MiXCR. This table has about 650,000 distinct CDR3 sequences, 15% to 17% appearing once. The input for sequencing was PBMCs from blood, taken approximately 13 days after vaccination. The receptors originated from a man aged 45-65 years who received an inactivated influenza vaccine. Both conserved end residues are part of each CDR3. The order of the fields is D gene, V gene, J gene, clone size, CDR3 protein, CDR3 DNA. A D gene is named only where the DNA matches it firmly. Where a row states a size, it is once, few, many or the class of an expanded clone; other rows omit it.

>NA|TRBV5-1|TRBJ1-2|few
CASSLALGNYGYTF
TGCGCCAGCAGCTTGGCCCTGGGAAACTATGGCTACACCTTC
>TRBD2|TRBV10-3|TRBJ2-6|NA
CAISEFRGEGPPGANVLTF
TGTGCCATCAGTGAGTTTCGGGGGGAAGGGCCCCCTGGGGCCAACGTCCTGACTTTC
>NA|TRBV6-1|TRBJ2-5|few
CASSETRAETQYF
TGTGCCAGCAGTGAAACCAGGGCAGAGACCCAGTACTTC
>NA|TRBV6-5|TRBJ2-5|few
CASSYSAYGGKETQYF
TGTGCCAGCAGTTACTCTGCCTACGGAGGGAAAGAGACCCAGTACTTC
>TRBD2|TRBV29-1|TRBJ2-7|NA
CRLTSGGPVYEQYF
TGCAGGCTCACTAGCGGGGGACCCGTCTACGAGCAGTACTTC
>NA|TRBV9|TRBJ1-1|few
CASSVGQGSWNTEAFF
TGTGCCAGCAGCGTAGGTCAGGGCTCATGGAACACTGAAGCTTTCTTT
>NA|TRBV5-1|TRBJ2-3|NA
CASSWTDPSTDTQYF
TGCGCCAGCAGCTGGACGGATCCTAGCACAGATACGCAGTATTTT
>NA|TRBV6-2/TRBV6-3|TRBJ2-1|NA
CASSYPDQKFF
TGTGCCAGCAGTTACCCCGACCAGAAGTTCTTC
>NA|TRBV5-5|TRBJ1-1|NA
CASSLLDWNTEAFF
TGTGCCAGCAGCTTGTTGGACTGGAACACTGAAGCTTTCTTT
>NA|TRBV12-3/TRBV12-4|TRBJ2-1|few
CASSLEKPYNEQFF
TGTGCCAGCAGTTTGGAAAAACCATACAATGAGCAGTTCTTC
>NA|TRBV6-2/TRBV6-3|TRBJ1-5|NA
CASNNPGDPQHF
TGTGCCAGCAATAACCCGGGGGATCCCCAGCATTTT
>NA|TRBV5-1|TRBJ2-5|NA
CASKGEIPTGQNF
TGCGCCAGCAAGGGCGAGATCCCAACTGGCCAGAACTTC
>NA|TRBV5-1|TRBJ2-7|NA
CASSLTTAGDYEQYF
TGCGCCAGCAGCTTGACCACGGCAGGGGATTACGAGCAGTACTTC
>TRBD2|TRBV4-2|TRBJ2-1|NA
CASSPTRGTSGNNEQFF
TGTGCCAGCAGCCCAACTCGAGGGACTAGCGGGAACAATGAGCAGTTCTTC
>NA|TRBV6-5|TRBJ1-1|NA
CASSYEGGNTEAFF
TGTGCCAGCAGTTACGAGGGGGGGAACACTGAAGCTTTCTTT
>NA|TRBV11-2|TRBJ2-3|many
CASSLEGVPIGQRTDTQYF
TGTGCCAGCAGCTTAGAGGGGGTTCCCATAGGACAGCGCACAGATACGCAGTATTTT
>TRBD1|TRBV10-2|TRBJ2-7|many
CASSDRGRDYEQYF
TGCGCCAGCAGTGACAGGGGGCGAGATTACGAGCAGTACTTC
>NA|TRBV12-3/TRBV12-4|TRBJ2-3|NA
CASSPRAFTDTQYF
TGTGCCAGCAGTCCCCGGGCGTTCACAGATACGCAGTATTTT
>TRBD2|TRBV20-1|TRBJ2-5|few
CSAPLGTLAGETQYF
TGCAGTGCCCCCCTCGGGACACTAGCGGGGGAGACCCAGTACTTC
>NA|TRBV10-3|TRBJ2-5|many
CAISESLRETQYF
TGTGCCATCAGTGAGAGTTTACGGGAGACCCAGTACTTC
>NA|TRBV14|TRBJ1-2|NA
CASSQVAGGSGYTF
TGTGCCAGCAGCCAAGTCGCGGGGGGCAGCGGCTACACCTTC
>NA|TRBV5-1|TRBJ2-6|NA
CASRFMFSGANVLTF
TGCGCCAGCAGGTTCATGTTTTCGGGGGCCAACGTCCTGACTTTC
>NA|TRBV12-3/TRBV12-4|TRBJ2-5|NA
CASSLAQGYGQETQYF
TGTGCCAGCAGTTTAGCGCAGGGGTACGGCCAAGAGACCCAGTACTTC
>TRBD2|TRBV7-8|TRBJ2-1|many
CASSPKRGPYNEQFF
TGTGCCAGCAGCCCGAAGCGGGGACCGTACAATGAGCAGTTCTTC
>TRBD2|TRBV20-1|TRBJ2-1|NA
CSARREIENEQFF
TGCAGTGCTAGGCGGGAGATCGAGAATGAGCAGTTCTTC
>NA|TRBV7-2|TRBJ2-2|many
CASSLVATGFGELFF
TGTGCCAGCAGCTTAGTGGCAACAGGGTTCGGGGAGCTGTTTTTT
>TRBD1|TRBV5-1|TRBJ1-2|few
CASSLGDRAHGYTF
TGCGCCAGCAGCTTGGGGGACAGGGCTCATGGCTACACCTTC
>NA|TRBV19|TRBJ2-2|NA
CASRFPGGELFF
TGTGCCTCCCGGTTCCCGGGCGGGGAGCTGTTTTTT
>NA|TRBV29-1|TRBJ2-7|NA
CSVVDRLYEQYF
TGCAGCGTTGTCGACAGGCTCTACGAGCAGTACTTC
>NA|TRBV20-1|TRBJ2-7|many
CSARDLRTYEQYF
TGCAGTGCTAGAGATTTGAGAACCTACGAGCAGTACTTC
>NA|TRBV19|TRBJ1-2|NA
CAKRSYGYTF
TGTGCCAAGCGTAGCTATGGCTACACCTTC
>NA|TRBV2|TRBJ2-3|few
CASPGEEATDTQYF
TGTGCCAGCCCGGGGGAGGAGGCCACAGATACGCAGTATTTT
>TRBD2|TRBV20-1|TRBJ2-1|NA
CSARGVSGSSYNEQFF
TGCAGTGCTCGGGGGGTTAGCGGGAGCTCCTACAATGAGCAGTTCTTC
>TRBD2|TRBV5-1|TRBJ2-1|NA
CASSLARRLAGNEQFF
TGCGCCAGCAGCTTGGCTCGAAGGCTAGCGGGCAATGAGCAGTTCTTC
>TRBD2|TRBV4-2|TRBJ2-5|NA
CASSQTSGYQVTQYF
TGTGCCAGCAGCCAGACTAGCGGATACCAAGTGACCCAGTACTTC
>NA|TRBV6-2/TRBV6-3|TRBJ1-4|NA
CASTFRLGGNEKLFF
TGTGCCAGCACTTTCCGACTCGGAGGTAATGAAAAACTGTTTTTT
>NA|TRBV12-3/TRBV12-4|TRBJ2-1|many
CASSLPPNNEQFF
TGTGCCAGCAGCCTCCCGCCTAACAATGAGCAGTTCTTC
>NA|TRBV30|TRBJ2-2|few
CAWSVGANTGELFF
TGTGCCTGGAGTGTAGGGGCTAACACCGGGGAGCTGTTTTTT
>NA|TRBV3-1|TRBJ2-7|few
CASSQGDEQYF
TGTGCCAGCAGCCAGGGAGACGAGCAGTACTTC
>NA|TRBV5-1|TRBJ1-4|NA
CASSLLPPQGGGEKLFF
TGCGCCAGCAGCCTCTTACCTCCCCAGGGCGGGGGTGAAAAACTGTTTTTT
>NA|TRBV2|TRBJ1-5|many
CASSEGLGSRLYSNQPQHF
TGTGCCAGCAGTGAGGGTCTAGGAAGCCGACTTTATAGCAATCAGCCCCAGCATTTT
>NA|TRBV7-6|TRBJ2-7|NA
CASSWRQDYYEQYF
TGTGCCAGCAGCTGGAGACAGGATTACTACGAGCAGTACTTC
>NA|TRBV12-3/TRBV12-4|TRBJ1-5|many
CASSFAGYSNQPQHF
TGTGCCAGCAGTTTCGCAGGGTATAGCAATCAGCCCCAGCATTTT
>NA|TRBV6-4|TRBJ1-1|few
CASSPGKMNTEAFF
TGTGCCAGCAGCCCGGGGAAGATGAACACTGAAGCTTTCTTT
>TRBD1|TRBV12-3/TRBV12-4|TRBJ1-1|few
CASSPGQGAITEAFF
TGTGCCAGCAGTCCGGGACAGGGGGCTATCACTGAAGCTTTCTTT
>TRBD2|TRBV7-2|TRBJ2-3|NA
CASSRPPSGIRTDTQYF
TGTGCCAGCAGCCGCCCCCCTAGCGGGATACGCACAGATACGCAGTATTTT
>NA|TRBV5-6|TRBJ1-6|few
CASSLGQTFSPLHF
TGTGCCAGCAGCTTGGGACAGACGTTTTCACCCCTCCACTTT
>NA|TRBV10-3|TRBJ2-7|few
CAIGGLDRPFGEQYF
TGTGCCATCGGTGGACTCGACAGGCCTTTTGGGGAGCAGTACTTC
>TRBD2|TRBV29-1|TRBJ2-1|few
CSVAGRASEQFF
TGCAGCGTTGCCGGGAGGGCCTCTGAGCAGTTCTTC
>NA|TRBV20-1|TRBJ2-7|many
CSANWGNYEQYF
TGCAGTGCTAACTGGGGAAACTACGAGCAGTACTTC
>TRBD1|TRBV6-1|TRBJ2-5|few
CASRGTGGTETQYF
TGTGCCAGCAGGGGGACAGGGGGAACTGAGACCCAGTACTTC
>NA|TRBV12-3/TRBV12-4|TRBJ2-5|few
CASSLAQGLYETQYF
TGTGCCAGCAGTTTAGCGCAGGGGTTATACGAGACCCAGTACTTC
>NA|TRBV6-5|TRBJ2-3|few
CASSTSRQTSTDTQYF
TGTGCCAGCAGTACTTCCCGACAGACTAGCACAGATACGCAGTATTTT
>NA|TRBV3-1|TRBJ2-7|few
CASNTLGYEQYF
TGTGCCAGCAACACCTTAGGCTACGAGCAGTACTTC
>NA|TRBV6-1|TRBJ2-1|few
CASSEEDLQFF
TGTGCCAGCAGTGAAGAGGACTTGCAGTTCTTC
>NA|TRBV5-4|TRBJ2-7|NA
CASSIGRRGTYEQYF
TGTGCCAGCAGCATAGGACGGAGGGGAACCTACGAGCAGTACTTC
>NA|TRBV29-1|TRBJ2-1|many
CSVLSRGTSSYNEQFF
TGCAGCGTTCTTTCCCGCGGGACAAGTTCCTACAATGAGCAGTTCTTC
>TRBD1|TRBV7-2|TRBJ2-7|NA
CASSKSRTGSYEQYF
TGTGCCAGCAGCAAATCCCGGACAGGGTCCTACGAGCAGTACTTC
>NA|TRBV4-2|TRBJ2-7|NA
CASSPGVAGTYEQYF
TGTGCCAGCAGCCCAGGGGTAGCGGGTACCTACGAGCAGTACTTC